This T cell receptor (beta chain) emerged from a study of prognosis after radiotherapy for stage I lung cancer. This clonotype has ten or more counts. A read error is possible here, since a much larger clone lies one base away. CDR1 is SGHTA and CDR2 is FQGNSA in the germline V gene. The CDR3 is made up of 14 amino acids. V was pared by 5 bases and J by 4 bases, with 15 bases between. Two rounds of multiplex PCR amplified TCR beta CDR3 from genomic DNA. Individual primers that were specific to each TRBV and TRBJ gene served in first-round PCR. MiXCR was run by TCRdb on the multiplex PCR reads, yielding one entry per CDR3 protein. The repertoire includes over 25,000 distinct CDR3 sequences, about half of them detected once, and just under 15% sits in the top ten.

The sample in question was PBMCs, obtained before or after stereotactic body radiation therapy (not recorded which). This receptor was taken from a donor aged 50 or older with non-small cell lung cancer. The gene calls are TRBV7-2 and TRBJ2-7; no reliable D call. The CDR3 protein is CASSPDQARYEQYF. As DNA, the CDR3 is TGTGCCAGCAGCCCCGACCAGGCTAGGTACGAGCAGTACTTC.